The present T cell receptor (beta chain) was sequenced within a study of CD8 T cells in Susac syndrome. The CDR3 runs 14 residues. Per the germline V gene, CDR1 is MRHNA and CDR2 is SNTAGT. The J segment lost 7 bases and the V segment lost 5 bases, leaving 7 bases of the junction unmatched. An amount of RNA that ranged from 0.5 to 1 ug was reverse transcribed with random hexamers. With immunoSEQ multiplex PCR, TCR beta CDR3 was amplified across 54 Vbeta and 13 Jbeta. Via MiXCR, TCRdb re-called the immunoSEQ multiplex PCR reads, giving one row per CDR3 protein. The data hold about 100,000 distinct CDR3 sequences, with approximately 95% observed a single time.

The TCR originated in a human donor with Susac syndrome. The sample taken for sequencing was CD8+ T cells from PBMCs. The chain uses TRBV6-4 and TRBJ2-1; 8 nucleotides line up with TRBD2. Written as DNA, the CDR3 is TGTGCCAGCAGTCCCAGCGGGAGTGTAAATGAGCAGTTCTTC. This gives the protein CASSPSGSVNEQFF.